These 23 T cell receptor beta chains were all obtained from the same sample, sequenced in a study of cytomegalovirus exposure and HLA in healthy donors. It was with 60 Vbeta and 13 Jbeta primers that the PCR ran. Sequencing used immunoSEQ multiplex PCR; TCRdb keeps in-frame clones, though not all of them. In the table there are 150,000 to 200,000 clones, 70% to 85% of which are singletons. The material sequenced was PBMCs. Source of these receptors: a male donor in good health and CMV-seronegative.

V is TRBV18 and J is TRBJ1-1, with 8 bases lining up with TRBD1. The junction had 14 bases not matched to a gene; V was cut back by 2 bases and J by 6 bases. This CDR3 has 17 residues. Germline assignment: CDR1 KGHSH and CDR2 LQKENI. Here the CDR3 DNA reads TGTGCCAGCTCACCAAGGGGAATCGGACAGGGCGGCTCTGAAGCTTTCTTT. This sequence encodes CASSPRGIGQGGSEAFF.

The chain is built from TRBV30 and TRBJ2-3, with 13 positions matching TRBD2. There are 18 residues in the CDR3. CDR1 is GTSNPN, CDR2 SVGIG, per germline (reference sequence). With 2 bases clipped from V and 1 base from J, the junction kept 9 bases outside the gene matches. The CDR3 sequence is CAWSPLAGGTSRTDTQYF. The CDR3 nucleotides are TGTGCCTGGAGTCCACTAGCGGGAGGGACCTCCCGCACAGATACGCAGTATTTT.

CDR3 region: CASSPSEDRNNSPLHF. The CDR3 DNA reads as TGTGCCAGCTCACCGTCTGAGGACAGAAACAATTCACCCCTCCACTTT. This rearrangement joins TRBV18 to TRBJ1-6; D is perhaps TRBD1 (6 bases). Germline V gives CDR1 KGHSH, CDR2 LQKENI. Between the trimmed V and J ends, which lost 3 bases and 7 bases, there was a span of 16 bases. CDR3 length: 16 amino acids.

The chain carries TRBV6-6 and TRBJ2-7; TRBD1 might be the D (5 bases). Deletions cut 0 bases from V and 0 bases from J, with 12 bases between. Per germline, CDR1 MNHNY and CDR2 SVGAGI (reference sequence). CDR3 length equals 16 residues. The CDR3 is CASSYSPGRNSYEQYF. The DNA for the CDR3 is TGTGCCAGCAGTTACTCACCAGGGCGGAACTCCTACGAGCAGTACTTC.

Note on this clone: Other nucleotide sequences from this sample produce the same CDR3. The J gene is TRBJ1-5, the V gene TRBV28; D is undetermined. The V gene's germline CDR1 is MDHEN and CDR2 SYDVKM. The CDR3 is made up of 11 amino acids. Deletions cut 3 bases from V and 6 bases from J, with 3 bases between. The CDR3 DNA follows: TGTGCCAGCAGTTTTCGTCAGCCCCAGCATTTT. This codes for CASSFRQPQHF.

V is TRBV27 and J is TRBJ2-7; 8 bases map to TRBD1. The CDR3 runs to 14 residues. Germline V gene data show CDR1 as MNHEY and CDR2 as SMNVEV (reference sequence). V dropped 6 bases and J dropped 3; count of bases not matched to a gene: 7. In DNA, the CDR3 is TGTGCCAGCAGCAAGGACAGGGATTTCTACGAGCAGTACTTC. Protein product: CASSKDRDFYEQYF.

V and J are TRBV4-1 and TRBJ1-4, with TRBD1 as a possible D gene (6 bases). The CDR3 runs 16 residues. From germline, CDR1 is MGHRA and CDR2 YSYEKL. V dropped 2 bases and J dropped 1 base, with 11 bases sitting between them. CDR3 coding DNA: TGCGCCAGCAGCCAATCAACAGGGATAACTAATGAAAAACTGTTTTTT. Translated: CASSQSTGITNEKLFF.

This chain joins TRBV21-1 and TRBJ2-1; the table's D call, TRBD1, was not checked against the DNA. TRBV21-1 is marked as a pseudogene. The CDR3 runs 16 residues. The CDR3, as DNA: TGTGCCAGCAGCAAAGCGCTTTCGCAGGGGTGGTATGAGCAGTTCTTC. It codes for CASSKALSQGWYEQFF.

The V and J genes are TRBV5-4 and TRBJ2-2, with 12 bases fitting TRBD2. V lost 0 bases and J lost 4; bases outside the gene matches: 7. The CDR3 is 18 amino acids. Germline V gene data show CDR1 as SGHNT and CDR2 as YYREEE (reference sequence). CDR3 sequence (DNA): TGTGCCAGCAGCTTGGGACTAGCGGGAGAACGAGGCACCGGGGAGCTGTTTTTT. Protein: CASSLGLAGERGTGELFF.

The chain's CDR3 is CAWSVRTGLTGELFF. Here the CDR3 DNA reads TGTGCCTGGAGTGTACGAACGGGTCTCACCGGGGAGCTGTTTTTT. The V call is TRBV30, the J call TRBJ2-2; no clear D. Looked up from germline, CDR1 is GTSNPN and CDR2 is SVGIG (reference sequence). V lost 0 bases and J lost 4, with 12 bases in between. The CDR3 runs to 15 residues.

This clone has more than one count but fewer than ten. The chain combines TRBV27 with TRBJ2-7; 7 bases are a match to TRBD1. Germline CDR1 is MNHEY and CDR2 is SMNVEV (reference sequence). The J segment lost 1 base and the V segment lost 0 bases, leaving 6 bases of the junction unmatched. The CDR3 is 16 amino acids. The DNA of the CDR3 is TGTGCCAGCAGTTTATCCCTCTCGGGACAGTCCTACGAGCAGTACTTC. It is translated as CASSLSLSGQSYEQYF.

CDR3 in amino acids: CASSRAAGTGTLGEQYF. CDR3 DNA sequence: TGTGCCAGCAGCCGTGCGGCGGGGACAGGGACTTTGGGGGAGCAGTACTTC. V usage is TRBV7-2 and J usage is TRBJ2-7; 9 bases fit TRBD1. CDR3 length: 17 amino acids. The trim removed 5 bases at V and 7 bases at J, leaving 18 bases unmatched. The V gene's germline CDR1 is SGHTA and CDR2 FQGNSA.

This clone was recorded only once. The V gene is TRBV5-6, the J gene TRBJ1-1; D remains ambiguous. Germline assignment: CDR1 SGHDT and CDR2 YYEEEE. Trimming took 4 bases from V and 1 from J, leaving 11 bases between them. There are 14 residues in the CDR3. The CDR3 DNA is TGTGCCAGCAGCCGGAGTATGGGGAACACTGAAGCTTTCTTT. Protein sequence: CASSRSMGNTEAFF.

The rearrangement links TRBV28 to TRBJ2-5; 9 nucleotides line up with TRBD2. This CDR3 has 15 amino acids. Germline loops: CDR1 MDHEN, CDR2 SYDVKM. With 3 bases clipped from V and 1 base from J, the junction kept 3 bases outside the gene matches. This chain's CDR3 is CASSFTSGPQETQYF. The CDR3, as DNA: TGTGCCAGCAGTTTTACTAGCGGGCCCCAAGAGACCCAGTACTTC.

The chain links TRBV7-2 to TRBJ2-2; 7 bases agree with TRBD2. J gave up 6 bases and V 5 bases, and 21 bases lay outside the gene matches. Germline CDR1 and CDR2: SGHTA and FQGNSA. The CDR3 is 19 amino acids. CDR3 DNA sequence: TGTGCCAGCAGCGCCCCCCTTGGGGTGGGGAGGGCCAGAGCCGGGGAGCTGTTTTTT. It codes for CASSAPLGVGRARAGELFF.

This sequence joins TRBV11-2 and TRBJ2-6; TRBD2 aligns across 7 bases. Germline V gives CDR1 SGHAT, CDR2 FQNNGV. The CDR3 is 15 amino acids. V shed 5 bases, J shed 3 bases, and the junction held 4 bases outside the gene matches. The CDR3 DNA follows: TGTGCCAGCAGCGACGGGACTATTGGGGCCAACGTCCTGACTTTC. It codes for CASSDGTIGANVLTF.

V and J are TRBV5-8 and TRBJ2-1, with D possibly matching TRBD1 (6 bases). The CDR3 has 13 residues. CDR1 SGHTS and CDR2 YDEGEE come from the germline V gene. V was trimmed by 5 bases and J by 4 bases, leaving 10 bases between them. The CDR3: CASRPDRYNEQFF. For the CDR3, the DNA is TGTGCCAGCAGACCGGACAGATACAATGAGCAGTTCTTC.

The chain carries TRBV2 and TRBJ1-4; possible D gene TRBD1, 5 bases. CDR3 length equals 14 residues. The germline V gene encodes CDR1 SNHLY and CDR2 FYNNEI. V dropped 5 bases and J dropped 1 base, with 8 bases sitting between them. CDR3 coding DNA: TGTGCCAGCAGTCTGGGACTAACTAATGAAAAACTGTTTTTT. This translates into CASSLGLTNEKLFF.

The count of this clone is one. J is TRBJ2-4 and V is TRBV11-3; D is perhaps TRBD2 (5 bases). CDR3 length: 17 residues. Per the germline V gene, CDR1 is SGHNT and CDR2 is YENEEA. The V end was cut by 8 bases, the J end by 3 bases, with 23 bases between. The CDR3 loop reads CASPDPAPDRGKNIQYF. The CDR3 DNA reads as TGTGCCAGCCCCGACCCAGCCCCGGACCGGGGCAAAAACATTCAGTACTTC.

A word on this clone: The sample carries other DNA sequences with the same CDR3. The V gene is TRBV6-6, the J gene TRBJ2-5; possible D gene TRBD2, 6 bases. The CDR3 has 13 amino acids. Trimming took 5 bases from V and 5 from J, leaving 12 bases between them. Germline-derived CDR1 and CDR2 are MNHNY and SVGAGI (reference sequence). CDR3 region: CASSRGSGETQYF. The CDR3 nucleotides read TGTGCCAGCAGTCGGGGGTCCGGGGAGACCCAGTACTTC.

The chain is built from TRBV5-6 and TRBJ1-6; 9 bases align to TRBD1. Germline-derived CDR1 and CDR2 are SGHDT and YYEEEE. J lost 9 bases, V lost 2 bases, and 6 bases had no gene match. The CDR3 consists of 15 residues. Here the CDR3 DNA reads TGTGCCAGCAGCTTCGGGACAGGGAACCCTTCACCCCTCCACTTT. It codes for CASSFGTGNPSPLHF.

The chain joins TRBV5-8 to TRBJ2-6; TRBD2 might be the D (7 bases). V dropped 0 bases and J dropped 3 bases, with 10 bases sitting between them. The CDR3 sequence is 16 residues long. CDR1 and CDR2 (germline): SGHTS, YDEGEE. CDR3 in amino acids: CASSLVGGVGANVLTF. The CDR3 DNA reads as TGTGCCAGCAGCTTGGTAGGGGGGGTTGGGGCCAACGTCCTGACTTTC. The full variable domain, with the rest looked up from reference TRBV5-8 and TRBJ2-6, is EAGVTQSPTHLIKTRGQQATLRCSPISGHTSVYWYQQALGLGLQFLLWYDEGEERNRGNFPPRFSGRQFPNYSSELNVNALELEDSALYLCASSLVGGVGANVLTFGAGSRLTVL.

The chain joins TRBV4-3 to TRBJ2-1; possibly TRBD2 for D (5 bases). V shed 2 bases and J shed 3 bases, with 8 bases lying between them. Germline lookup yields CDR1 LGHNA and CDR2 YSLEER. The CDR3 sequence is 14 residues long. Here the CDR3 reads CASSQRGGYNEQFF. The DNA for the CDR3 is TGCGCCAGCAGCCAACGAGGAGGCTACAATGAGCAGTTCTTC.